The rows below give T cell receptor beta chains drawn from one sample of a study of shared T cell receptors in the human thymus. Here immunoSEQ multiplex PCR was the method, and the copy in TCRdb shows in-frame clones only, minus some. This sample has about 380,000 clones, with roughly 94% found just once. Sequenced: thymocytes. These receptors all stem from a human donor. The CDR3 runs from the conserved cysteine through the conserved F or W. Fields, in order: CDR3 protein, CDR3 DNA, V gene, CDR3 length, clone size, J gene, D gene. The D gene is left open where the match is weak. Clone size is not always given. Where it is, it says once, few, many or a class for expanded clones.

CDR3aa: CASSGLAAYNEQFF
CDR3nt: TGTGCCAGCAGTGGACTAGCGGCCTACAATGAGCAGTTCTTC
v_gene: TRBV6-5
len: 14
abundance: NA
j_gene: TRBJ2-1
d_gene: TRBD2

CDR3aa: CASSMRTGFPGYGYTF
CDR3nt: TGTGCCAGTAGTATGAGGACAGGGTTTCCCGGCTATGGCTACACCTTC
v_gene: TRBV19
len: 16
abundance: NA
j_gene: TRBJ1-2
d_gene: TRBD1

CDR3aa: CASTIGLVGPAGDTQYF
CDR3nt: TGTGCCAGCACCATAGGACTAGTCGGCCCCGCAGGGGATACGCAGTATTTT
v_gene: TRBV5-6
len: 17
abundance: NA
j_gene: TRBJ2-3
d_gene: TRBD2

CDR3aa: CAIFDGSSYEQYF
CDR3nt: TGTGCCATCTTCGACGGGAGCTCCTACGAGCAGTACTTC
v_gene: TRBV10-3
len: 13
abundance: NA
j_gene: TRBJ2-7
d_gene: NA

CDR3aa: CASSYLGTSGVGETQYF
CDR3nt: TGTGCCAGCAGCTACTTAGGGACTAGCGGGGTGGGAGAGACCCAGTACTTC
v_gene: TRBV7-6
len: 17
abundance: NA
j_gene: TRBJ2-5
d_gene: TRBD2

CDR3aa: CASSPVGQGLTEAFF
CDR3nt: TGTGCCAGCAGCCCCGTTGGGCAGGGACTTACTGAAGCTTTCTTT
v_gene: TRBV7-9
len: 15
abundance: NA
j_gene: TRBJ1-1
d_gene: NA

CDR3aa: CAWSVPHPKVYGYTF
CDR3nt: TGTGCCTGGAGTGTACCCCACCCCAAAGTCTATGGCTACACCTTC
v_gene: TRBV30
len: 15
abundance: NA
j_gene: TRBJ1-2
d_gene: NA

CDR3aa: CASNSGMWGYTF
CDR3nt: TGTGCCAGCAACTCAGGAATGTGGGGCTACACCTTC
v_gene: TRBV2
len: 12
abundance: NA
j_gene: TRBJ1-2
d_gene: NA

CDR3aa: CATSRVPGRDYTGELFF
CDR3nt: TGTGCCACCAGCAGGGTCCCCGGGCGGGACTACACCGGGGAGCTGTTTTTT
v_gene: TRBV15
len: 17
abundance: NA
j_gene: TRBJ2-2
d_gene: NA

CDR3aa: CASSPDRGPCGYTF
CDR3nt: TGTGCCAGCAGCCCAGACAGGGGGCCTTGTGGCTACACCTTC
v_gene: TRBV2
len: 14
abundance: NA
j_gene: TRBJ1-2
d_gene: TRBD1

CDR3aa: CASSQLAGGPRGDTQYF
CDR3nt: TGCGCCAGCAGCCAACTAGCGGGAGGGCCCAGAGGGGATACGCAGTATTTT
v_gene: TRBV4-3
len: 17
abundance: NA
j_gene: TRBJ2-3
d_gene: TRBD2

CDR3aa: CATSRGLAGGLLRHEQYF
CDR3nt: TGTGCCACCAGCAGAGGGCTAGCGGGAGGGCTACTTCGCCACGAGCAGTACTTC
v_gene: TRBV15
len: 18
abundance: NA
j_gene: TRBJ2-7
d_gene: TRBD2

CDR3aa: CASSQKGPNIQYF
CDR3nt: TGTGCCAGCAGCCAAAAGGGGCCGAACATTCAGTACTTC
v_gene: TRBV16
len: 13
abundance: NA
j_gene: TRBJ2-4
d_gene: NA

CDR3aa: CASSSLQREGFADTQYF
CDR3nt: TGCGCCAGCAGCTCCCTTCAGCGGGAGGGGTTCGCAGATACGCAGTATTTT
v_gene: TRBV5-1
len: 17
abundance: NA
j_gene: TRBJ2-3
d_gene: TRBD2

CDR3aa: CASPSNRWVYEQYF
CDR3nt: TGTGCCAGCCCAAGTAACAGATGGGTCTACGAGCAGTACTTC
v_gene: TRBV9
len: 14
abundance: NA
j_gene: TRBJ2-7
d_gene: NA

CDR3aa: CASTLSRDTEAFF
CDR3nt: TGCGCCAGCACCCTAAGCAGGGACACTGAAGCTTTCTTT
v_gene: TRBV4-1
len: 13
abundance: NA
j_gene: TRBJ1-1
d_gene: NA

CDR3aa: CASSSRTGLPYRTEAFF
CDR3nt: TGTGCCAGCAGCTCCCGGACAGGGCTCCCCTACAGAACTGAAGCTTTCTTT
v_gene: TRBV5-6
len: 17
abundance: NA
j_gene: TRBJ1-1
d_gene: TRBD1

CDR3aa: CASQPGRAYGYTF
CDR3nt: TGTGCCAGCCAACCGGGCAGGGCTTATGGCTACACCTTC
v_gene: TRBV2
len: 13
abundance: NA
j_gene: TRBJ1-2
d_gene: NA

CDR3aa: CASSLAGGSLNYEQYF
CDR3nt: TGTGCCAGCAGCCTAGCGGGGGGGTCCCTTAACTACGAGCAGTACTTC
v_gene: TRBV27
len: 16
abundance: NA
j_gene: TRBJ2-7
d_gene: TRBD2

CDR3aa: CASSLTGGDNQPQHF
CDR3nt: TGTGCCAGCAGCTTAACCGGGGGCGACAATCAGCCCCAGCATTTT
v_gene: TRBV11-2
len: 15
abundance: NA
j_gene: TRBJ1-5
d_gene: NA

CDR3aa: CASSEYRAREQYF
CDR3nt: TGTGCCAGCAGTGAATACAGGGCTCGGGAGCAGTACTTC
v_gene: TRBV25-1
len: 13
abundance: NA
j_gene: TRBJ2-7
d_gene: NA

CDR3aa: CASSDAGNSTNEKLFF
CDR3nt: TGTGCCAGCAGTGACGCCGGGAATTCAACTAATGAAAAACTGTTTTTT
v_gene: TRBV6-4
len: 16
abundance: NA
j_gene: TRBJ1-4
d_gene: NA

CDR3aa: CASSRRDYEQYF
CDR3nt: TGTGCCAGCAGCCGGCGTGACTACGAGCAGTACTTC
v_gene: TRBV7-9
len: 12
abundance: NA
j_gene: TRBJ2-7
d_gene: NA

CDR3aa: CASSLDRGLAGDYNEQFF
CDR3nt: TGTGCCAGCAGCTTAGATCGAGGACTAGCGGGAGACTACAATGAGCAGTTCTTC
v_gene: TRBV11-3
len: 18
abundance: NA
j_gene: TRBJ2-1
d_gene: TRBD2

CDR3aa: CASSLATGVFVYGYTF
CDR3nt: TGTGCCAGCAGCTTGGCGACAGGGGTTTTCGTATACGGCTACACCTTC
v_gene: TRBV5-5
len: 16
abundance: NA
j_gene: TRBJ1-2
d_gene: TRBD1

CDR3aa: CASSPREGRSDEQYF
CDR3nt: TGTGCCAGCAGCCCCCGGGAGGGTCGGTCGGACGAGCAGTACTTC
v_gene: TRBV14
len: 15
abundance: NA
j_gene: TRBJ2-7
d_gene: TRBD2

CDR3aa: CASIGTGNTGELFF
CDR3nt: TGTGCCAGCATAGGGACAGGGAACACCGGGGAGCTGTTTTTT
v_gene: TRBV28
len: 14
abundance: once
j_gene: TRBJ2-2
d_gene: TRBD1

CDR3aa: CSVEDREAEHWDTQYF
CDR3nt: TGCAGCGTTGAAGATCGGGAAGCGGAGCATTGGGATACGCAGTATTTT
v_gene: TRBV29-1
len: 16
abundance: NA
j_gene: TRBJ2-3
d_gene: NA

CDR3aa: CASSFRTETYGYTF
CDR3nt: TGCGCCAGCAGCTTTCGGACGGAGACCTATGGCTACACCTTC
v_gene: TRBV5-1
len: 14
abundance: NA
j_gene: TRBJ1-2
d_gene: NA

CDR3aa: CASSSLLQAIGETQYF
CDR3nt: TGTGCCAGCAGCTCCCTTCTACAGGCGATAGGGGAGACCCAGTACTTC
v_gene: TRBV7-8
len: 16
abundance: NA
j_gene: TRBJ2-5
d_gene: NA

CDR3aa: CASSVGLAPRTDTQYF
CDR3nt: TGTGCCAGCAGCGTTGGACTAGCCCCTCGCACAGATACGCAGTATTTT
v_gene: TRBV5-5
len: 16
abundance: NA
j_gene: TRBJ2-3
d_gene: TRBD2

CDR3aa: CASSEAGKAFF
CDR3nt: TGTGCCAGCAGTGAGGCAGGGAAAGCTTTCTTT
v_gene: TRBV6-5
len: 11
abundance: NA
j_gene: TRBJ1-1
d_gene: NA

CDR3aa: CSVEWGQGSDTEAFF
CDR3nt: TGCAGCGTTGAATGGGGACAGGGTTCCGACACTGAAGCTTTCTTT
v_gene: TRBV29-1
len: 15
abundance: NA
j_gene: TRBJ1-1
d_gene: TRBD1

CDR3aa: CASSPQERERPYEQYF
CDR3nt: TGTGCCAGCAGCCCGCAGGAGCGGGAGCGACCCTACGAGCAGTACTTC
v_gene: TRBV7-3
len: 16
abundance: NA
j_gene: TRBJ2-7
d_gene: TRBD2

CDR3aa: CAWRVRQDREQPQHF
CDR3nt: TGTGCCTGGAGGGTGCGTCAGGACAGGGAGCAGCCCCAGCATTTT
v_gene: TRBV30
len: 15
abundance: NA
j_gene: TRBJ1-5
d_gene: TRBD1

CDR3aa: CAWTGLAPNEQFF
CDR3nt: TGTGCCTGGACTGGACTAGCGCCGAATGAGCAGTTCTTC
v_gene: TRBV30
len: 13
abundance: NA
j_gene: TRBJ2-1
d_gene: TRBD2

CDR3aa: CASKSAVGETQYF
CDR3nt: TGTGCCAGCAAGTCCGCGGTGGGAGAGACCCAGTACTTC
v_gene: TRBV6-5
len: 13
abundance: NA
j_gene: TRBJ2-5
d_gene: NA

CDR3aa: CASSPTGGNYGYTF
CDR3nt: TGTGCCAGCAGCCCTACAGGGGGGAACTATGGCTACACCTTC
v_gene: TRBV9
len: 14
abundance: NA
j_gene: TRBJ1-2
d_gene: TRBD1

CDR3aa: CATSRVGTGGSRGNTIYF
CDR3nt: TGTGCCACCAGCAGGGTCGGGACAGGGGGCTCAAGGGGAAACACCATATATTTT
v_gene: TRBV15
len: 18
abundance: NA
j_gene: TRBJ1-3
d_gene: TRBD1

CDR3aa: CASSPDRDNQPQHF
CDR3nt: TGCGCCAGCAGCCCTGACAGGGACAATCAGCCCCAGCATTTT
v_gene: TRBV4-3
len: 14
abundance: NA
j_gene: TRBJ1-5
d_gene: TRBD1

CDR3aa: CASRGEPNQPQHF
CDR3nt: TGTGCCAGCAGGGGGGAGCCCAATCAGCCCCAGCATTTT
v_gene: TRBV6-1
len: 13
abundance: NA
j_gene: TRBJ1-5
d_gene: NA

CDR3aa: CASSQASGISEQFF
CDR3nt: TGTGCCAGCAGCCAAGCTAGCGGGATTAGTGAGCAGTTCTTC
v_gene: TRBV14
len: 14
abundance: once
j_gene: TRBJ2-1
d_gene: TRBD2

CDR3aa: CASSFGTGGRETQYF
CDR3nt: TGTGCCAGCAGTTTCGGGACAGGGGGCCGGGAGACCCAGTACTTC
v_gene: TRBV28
len: 15
abundance: NA
j_gene: TRBJ2-5
d_gene: TRBD1

CDR3aa: CASSTDRDYGYTF
CDR3nt: TGCGCCAGCAGTACCGACAGGGACTATGGCTACACCTTC
v_gene: TRBV5-1
len: 13
abundance: NA
j_gene: TRBJ1-2
d_gene: TRBD1

CDR3aa: CSVFRQAGYEQYF
CDR3nt: TGCAGCGTTTTTCGACAGGCGGGGTACGAGCAGTACTTC
v_gene: TRBV29-1
len: 13
abundance: NA
j_gene: TRBJ2-7
d_gene: NA

CDR3aa: CATSRGWSPYGYTF
CDR3nt: TGTGCCACCAGCAGAGGGTGGTCACCTTATGGCTACACCTTC
v_gene: TRBV15
len: 14
abundance: NA
j_gene: TRBJ1-2
d_gene: NA

CDR3aa: CASSQDLNGRAWKAGVSEQFF
CDR3nt: TGCGCCAGCAGCCAAGATCTCAACGGTCGGGCCTGGAAAGCGGGAGTCAGTGAGCAGTTCTTC
v_gene: TRBV4-1
len: 21
abundance: NA
j_gene: TRBJ2-1
d_gene: TRBD2

CDR3aa: CASSIGPEQLQETQYF
CDR3nt: TGTGCCAGCAGTATTGGGCCCGAACAGCTCCAAGAGACCCAGTACTTC
v_gene: TRBV27
len: 16
abundance: NA
j_gene: TRBJ2-5
d_gene: NA

CDR3aa: CASSRAVGSGSEGYEQYF
CDR3nt: TGTGCCAGCAGCCGGGCGGTGGGTAGCGGGAGCGAAGGGTACGAGCAGTACTTC
v_gene: TRBV5-5
len: 18
abundance: NA
j_gene: TRBJ2-7
d_gene: TRBD2

CDR3aa: CASSPSFAGPTDTQYF
CDR3nt: TGTGCCAGCTCACCAAGTTTTGCGGGGCCGACAGATACGCAGTATTTT
v_gene: TRBV18
len: 16
abundance: NA
j_gene: TRBJ2-3
d_gene: NA

CDR3aa: CASSLTGGTYEQYF
CDR3nt: TGTGCCAGCAGTTTGACAGGGGGGACCTACGAGCAGTACTTC
v_gene: TRBV28
len: 14
abundance: NA
j_gene: TRBJ2-7
d_gene: TRBD1

CDR3aa: CASSSRRRDLEEPQHF
CDR3nt: TGTGCCAGCAGTTCCCGCAGGCGTGACCTTGAAGAGCCCCAGCATTTT
v_gene: TRBV28
len: 16
abundance: NA
j_gene: TRBJ1-5
d_gene: NA

CDR3aa: CASRTSGTDTQYF
CDR3nt: TGTGCCAGCAGGACTAGCGGAACAGATACGCAGTATTTT
v_gene: TRBV27
len: 13
abundance: NA
j_gene: TRBJ2-3
d_gene: TRBD2

CDR3aa: CASSDQQGALGTDTQYF
CDR3nt: TGTGCCAGCAGTGACCAACAGGGGGCGCTCGGCACAGATACGCAGTATTTT
v_gene: TRBV25-1
len: 17
abundance: once
j_gene: TRBJ2-3
d_gene: TRBD1

CDR3aa: CASSPPDRVDYNEQFF
CDR3nt: TGTGCCAGCAGTCCCCCCGACAGGGTCGACTACAATGAGCAGTTCTTC
v_gene: TRBV28
len: 16
abundance: NA
j_gene: TRBJ2-1
d_gene: TRBD1

CDR3aa: CASSQDFVQGAPYNEQFF
CDR3nt: TGTGCCAGCAGCCAGGATTTTGTGCAGGGGGCCCCCTACAATGAGCAGTTCTTC
v_gene: TRBV14
len: 18
abundance: NA
j_gene: TRBJ2-1
d_gene: TRBD1